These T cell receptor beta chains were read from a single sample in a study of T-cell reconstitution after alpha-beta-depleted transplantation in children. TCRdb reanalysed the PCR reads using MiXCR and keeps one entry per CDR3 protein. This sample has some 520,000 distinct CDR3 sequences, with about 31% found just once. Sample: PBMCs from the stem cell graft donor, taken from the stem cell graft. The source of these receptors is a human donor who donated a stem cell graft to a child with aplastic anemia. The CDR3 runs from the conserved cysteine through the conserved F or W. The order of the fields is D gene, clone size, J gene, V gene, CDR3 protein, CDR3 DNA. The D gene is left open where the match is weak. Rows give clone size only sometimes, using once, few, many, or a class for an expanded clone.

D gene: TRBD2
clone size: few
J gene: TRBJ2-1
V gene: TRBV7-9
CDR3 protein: CASSLREEPYNEQFF
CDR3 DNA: TGTGCCAGCAGCTTACGGGAGGAGCCCTACAATGAGCAGTTCTTC

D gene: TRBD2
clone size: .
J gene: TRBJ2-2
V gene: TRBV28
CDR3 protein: CASSLGGINTGELFF
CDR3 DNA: TGTGCCAGCAGTTTGGGGGGGATAAACACCGGGGAGCTGTTTTTT

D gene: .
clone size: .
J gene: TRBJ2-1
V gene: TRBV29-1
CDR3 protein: CSVEGPHTEQFF
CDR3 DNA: TGCAGCGTTGAAGGGCCCCACACTGAGCAGTTCTTC

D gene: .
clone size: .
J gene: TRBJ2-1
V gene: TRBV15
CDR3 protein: CATSTITHEQFF
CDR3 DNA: TGTGCCACCAGCACAATAACTCATGAGCAGTTCTTC

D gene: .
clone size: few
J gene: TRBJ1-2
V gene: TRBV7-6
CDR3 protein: CASSLEGRLYGYTF
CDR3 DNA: TGTGCCAGCAGCTTAGAGGGGCGTCTTTATGGCTACACCTTC

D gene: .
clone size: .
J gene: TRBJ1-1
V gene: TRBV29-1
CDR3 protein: CSVRVGGEAFF
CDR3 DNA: TGCAGCGTTCGAGTGGGGGGTGAAGCTTTCTTT

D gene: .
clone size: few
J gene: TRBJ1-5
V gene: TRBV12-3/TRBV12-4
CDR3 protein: CASSLGPLGAQHF
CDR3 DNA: TGTGCCAGCAGTTTAGGACCTCTTGGGGCCCAGCATTTT

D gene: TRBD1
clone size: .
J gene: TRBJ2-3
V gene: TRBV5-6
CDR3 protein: CASSWGQGVDTQYF
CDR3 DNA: TGTGCCAGCAGCTGGGGACAGGGGGTCGATACGCAGTATTTT

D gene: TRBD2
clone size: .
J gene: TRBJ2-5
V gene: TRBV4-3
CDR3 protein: CASSQGAGVGETQYF
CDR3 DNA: TGCGCCAGCAGCCAAGGGGCGGGAGTGGGGGAGACCCAGTACTTC

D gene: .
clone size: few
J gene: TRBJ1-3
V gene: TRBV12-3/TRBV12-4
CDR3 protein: CASSLIQGNTIYF
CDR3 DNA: TGTGCCAGCAGTTTAATCCAAGGAAACACCATATATTTT

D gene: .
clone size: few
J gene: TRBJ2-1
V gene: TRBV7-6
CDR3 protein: CASSYGGLNEQFF
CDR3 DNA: TGTGCCAGCAGCTACGGCGGCCTCAATGAGCAGTTCTTC

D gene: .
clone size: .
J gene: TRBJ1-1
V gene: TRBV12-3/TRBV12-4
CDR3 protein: CASSFVGGTEAFF
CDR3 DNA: TGTGCCAGCAGTTTCGTGGGGGGCACTGAAGCTTTCTTT

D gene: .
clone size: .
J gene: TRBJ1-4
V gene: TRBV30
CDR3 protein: CAWSFRGERGGTREKLFF
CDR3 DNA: TGTGCCTGGAGTTTTCGGGGAGAACGAGGGGGGACACGTGAAAAACTGTTTTTT

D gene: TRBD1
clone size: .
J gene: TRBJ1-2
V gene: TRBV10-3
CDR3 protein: CAISEGQAPNYGYTF
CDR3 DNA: TGTGCCATCAGTGAGGGACAGGCTCCTAACTATGGCTACACCTTC

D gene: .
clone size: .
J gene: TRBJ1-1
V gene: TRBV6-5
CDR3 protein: CASSYSIFRGGYTEAFF
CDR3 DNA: TGTGCCAGCAGTTACTCAATTTTCAGGGGCGGGTACACTGAAGCTTTCTTT

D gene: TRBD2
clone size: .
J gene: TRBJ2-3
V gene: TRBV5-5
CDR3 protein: CASSLYFSGSEVADTQYF
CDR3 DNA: TGTGCCAGCAGCTTGTACTTCAGCGGGAGTGAAGTGGCAGATACGCAGTATTTT

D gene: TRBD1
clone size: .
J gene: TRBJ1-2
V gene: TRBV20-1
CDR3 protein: CSAADSGQGGGYTF
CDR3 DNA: TGCAGTGCTGCAGATTCGGGACAGGGTGGTGGCTACACCTTC

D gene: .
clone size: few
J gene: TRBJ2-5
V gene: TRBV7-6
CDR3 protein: CASSLATGVRETQYF
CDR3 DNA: TGTGCCAGCAGCTTAGCAACCGGGGTTAGGGAGACCCAGTACTTC

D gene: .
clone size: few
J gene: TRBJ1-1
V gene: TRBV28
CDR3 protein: CASVVSGDEAFF
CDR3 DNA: TGTGCCAGCGTCGTATCAGGGGACGAAGCTTTCTTT

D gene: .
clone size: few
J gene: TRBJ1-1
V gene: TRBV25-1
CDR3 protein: CASSESGRNTEAFF
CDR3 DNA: TGTGCCAGCAGTGAGAGTGGACGGAACACTGAAGCTTTCTTT

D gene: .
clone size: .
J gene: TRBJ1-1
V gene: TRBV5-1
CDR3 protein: CASSFRGETEAFF
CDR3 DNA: TGCGCCAGCAGCTTTAGGGGGGAAACTGAAGCTTTCTTT

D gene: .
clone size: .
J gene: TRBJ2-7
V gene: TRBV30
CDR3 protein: CAWSVRGSGEQYF
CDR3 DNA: TGTGCCTGGAGTGTACGGGGGTCCGGGGAGCAGTACTTC

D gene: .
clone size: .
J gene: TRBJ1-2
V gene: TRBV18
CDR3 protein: CASSPVAGDYNYGYTF
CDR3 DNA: TGTGCCAGCTCACCGGTCGCAGGGGACTACAACTATGGCTACACCTTC

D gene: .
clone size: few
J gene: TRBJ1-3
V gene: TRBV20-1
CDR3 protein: CSARSEGNTIYF
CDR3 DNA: TGCAGTGCTAGGTCGGAGGGAAACACCATATATTTT

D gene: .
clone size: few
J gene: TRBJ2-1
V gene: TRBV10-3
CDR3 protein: CAISESIPIMPRGGKPYNEQFF
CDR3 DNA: TGTGCCATCAGTGAGTCGATCCCTATTATGCCTAGAGGGGGGAAACCATACAATGAGCAGTTCTTC

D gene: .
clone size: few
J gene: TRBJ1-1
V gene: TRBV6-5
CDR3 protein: CASSSRGETLNTEAFF
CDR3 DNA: TGTGCCAGCAGTTCTAGAGGCGAGACCTTGAACACTGAAGCTTTCTTT

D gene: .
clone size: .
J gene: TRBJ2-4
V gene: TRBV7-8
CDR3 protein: CASSPRRVWYAENIQYF
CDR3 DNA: TGTGCCAGCAGCCCAAGGAGGGTCTGGTATGCTGAAAACATTCAGTACTTC

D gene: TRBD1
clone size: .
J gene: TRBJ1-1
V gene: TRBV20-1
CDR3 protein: CSAKGQGVDTEAFF
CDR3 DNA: TGCAGTGCAAAAGGACAGGGCGTCGACACTGAAGCTTTCTTT

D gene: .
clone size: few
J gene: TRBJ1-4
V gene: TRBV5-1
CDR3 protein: CASSSSGTTNEKLFF
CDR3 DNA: TGCGCCAGCAGCTCATCCGGGACAACTAATGAAAAACTGTTTTTT

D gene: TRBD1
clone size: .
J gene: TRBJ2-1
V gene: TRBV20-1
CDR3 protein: CSASSSGTGSYNEQFF
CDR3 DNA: TGCAGTGCTAGTTCCTCCGGGACAGGGTCCTACAATGAGCAGTTCTTC

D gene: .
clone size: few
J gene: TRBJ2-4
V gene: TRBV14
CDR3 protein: CAPRGGDIQYF
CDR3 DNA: TGTGCCCCCAGGGGTGGAGACATTCAGTACTTC

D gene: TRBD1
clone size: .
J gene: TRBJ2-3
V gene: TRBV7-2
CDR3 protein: CASSWTGDGTDTQYF
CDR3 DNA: TGTGCCAGCAGCTGGACAGGGGATGGCACAGATACGCAGTATTTT